This is a list of T cell receptor beta chains from one sample in a study of CD8+ T cells in alopecia areata. Produced via immunoSEQ multiplex PCR; TCRdb's table is partial and in-frame only. Of around 30,000 clones listed, about three quarters were seen once; the top ten hold approximately 18%. The sequenced material came from NKG2D-low CD8+ T cells sorted from blood. These receptors all come from a human donor with alopecia areata. The CDR3 runs from the conserved cysteine through the conserved F or W. A D gene is named only where the DNA matches it firmly. The size of a clone is reported for some rows only, either as once, few or many, or as a class for expanded clones.

clone_size d_call j_call v_call cdr3_nt cdr3_aa
few NA TRBJ2-7 TRBV19 TGTGCCAGTAGTATGCGACCGTCCCCTAGCTCCTACGAGCAGTACTTC CASSMRPSPSSYEQYF
NA NA TRBJ2-2 TRBV4-3 TGCGCCAGCAGCCAAGGGTTGGAGAACGGGGAGCTGTTTTTT CASSQGLENGELFF
once NA TRBJ2-7 TRBV14 TGTGCCAGCAGTTGGGGCGCCGCCTACGAGCAGTACTTC CASSWGAAYEQYF
few NA TRBJ2-1 TRBV6-4 TGTGCCAGCAGTGACGGGGGATCGGGTGAGCAGTTCTTC CASSDGGSGEQFF
few NA TRBJ2-5 TRBV7-9 TGTGCCAGCAGCTTAGAGAGTTTTCCGAGAGAGACCCAGTACTTC CASSLESFPRETQYF
NA NA TRBJ2-5 TRBV6-5 TGTGCCAGCAGTCCGTATCGTGGCCAAGAGACCCAGTACTTC CASSPYRGQETQYF
few TRBD2 TRBJ2-3 TRBV19 TGTGCCAGTCAGGCGGGGGCAGATACGCAGTATTTT CASQAGADTQYF
NA TRBD2 TRBJ2-1 TRBV4-2 TGTGCCAGCAGCCAAGATCCCGGGGGGGCCAATGAGCAGTTCTTC CASSQDPGGANEQFF
once TRBD2 TRBJ2-7 TRBV7-9 TGTGCCAGCAGTTCCACTAGCGGGCACTCCTACGAGCAGTACTTC CASSSTSGHSYEQYF
NA TRBD1 TRBJ2-5 TRBV11-2 TGTGCCAGCAGCCCGCAGCCCGGGACAGGTGGAGAGACCCAGTACTTC CASSPQPGTGGETQYF
few NA TRBJ2-5 TRBV29-1 TGCAGCGTTGAGTCTCCACCGACTAGTAAACAGGGAAACCAAGAGACCCAGTACTTC CSVESPPTSKQGNQETQYF
NA NA TRBJ2-1 TRBV7-9 TGTGCCAGCAGCTTAGGTACCCGGGGTGAGCAGTTCTTC CASSLGTRGEQFF
NA TRBD1 TRBJ2-7 TRBV29-1 TGCAGCGTTGTCCCGACAGGGGGTTCTTACGAGCAGTACTTC CSVVPTGGSYEQYF
NA TRBD1 TRBJ1-1 TRBV7-9 TGTGCCAGCAGCCCGAGCCCAGGACAGGCCACTGAAGCTTTCTTT CASSPSPGQATEAFF
NA NA TRBJ1-5 TRBV4-1 TGCGCCAGCAGCAAAGACACGTTTTATAGCAATCAGCCCCAGCATTTT CASSKDTFYSNQPQHF
NA TRBD2 TRBJ2-7 TRBV7-8 TGTGCCAGCAGCTTTATTCCGCGGGAGGGCCCTTCCGAGCAGTACTTC CASSFIPREGPSEQYF
few TRBD1 TRBJ2-1 TRBV19 TGTGCCAGTAGTACTGGACAGGGGTACAATGAGCAGTTCTTC CASSTGQGYNEQFF
NA NA TRBJ1-1 TRBV6-6 TGTGCCAGCAGTTACTCGGTGAACACAATGAACACTGAAGCTTTCTTT CASSYSVNTMNTEAFF
NA TRBD2 TRBJ2-1 TRBV29-1 TGCAGCGTTGAAGAGGGTATAAGCGGGACCGAGCAGTTCTTC CSVEEGISGTEQFF
NA TRBD1 TRBJ1-1 TRBV30 TGTGCCTGGAGCCCCCTAGTTTCGGCAGGGGGTGGCACTGAAGCTTTCTTT CAWSPLVSAGGGTEAFF
NA TRBD1 TRBJ1-2 TRBV28 TGTGCCAGCAGTCCCCCATGGACAGGGGTTGGCTACACCTTC CASSPPWTGVGYTF
NA TRBD1 TRBJ1-1 TRBV29-1 TGCAGCGTTGAAGACGGCTCACACCGGGACAGTAGGTACACTGAAGCTTTCTTT CSVEDGSHRDSRYTEAFF
NA TRBD1 TRBJ2-7 TRBV7-6 TGTGCCAGCAGCTCGACAGGGCCCAACGAGCAGTACTTC CASSSTGPNEQYF
NA NA TRBJ2-7 TRBV6-4 TGTGCCAGCAGACGGGACGACGGGGGCGAGCAGTACTTC CASRRDDGGEQYF
NA TRBD2 TRBJ2-1 TRBV19 TGTGCCAGTAGTATGGGGACTAGTAATGAGCAGTTCTTC CASSMGTSNEQFF
NA NA TRBJ1-2 TRBV29-1 TGCAGCGGAGTACTGGCAGACTATGGCTACACCTTC CSGVLADYGYTF
NA NA TRBJ2-7 TRBV18 TGTGCCAGCTCACCAGCGGGATCGGGCTACGAGCAGTACTTC CASSPAGSGYEQYF
NA TRBD2 TRBJ2-1 TRBV4-2 TGTGCCAGCAGCCATGAAGCGGGGGAGAACTACAATGAGCAGTTCTTC CASSHEAGENYNEQFF
NA TRBD1 TRBJ2-6 TRBV5-4 TGTGCCAGCAGCCCAGGGGGCCCCGGGGCCAACGTCCTGACTTTC CASSPGGPGANVLTF
NA NA TRBJ2-5 TRBV4-1 TGCGCCAGCAGCCAGCCGGGAGAGACCCAGTACTTC CASSQPGETQYF
NA TRBD2 TRBJ2-1 TRBV6-5 TGTGCCAGCAGTTACGGGGCTAGCGGACACAATGAGCAGTTCTTC CASSYGASGHNEQFF
few NA TRBJ1-5 TRBV7-9 TGTGCCAGCAGCTCCAGGGTCAATCAGCCCCAGCATTTT CASSSRVNQPQHF
NA NA TRBJ1-1 TRBV4-1 TGCGCCAGCAGCCAAGATACGGGTCAAATGAACACTGAAGCTTTCTTT CASSQDTGQMNTEAFF
once TRBD2 TRBJ2-3 TRBV28 TGTGCCAGCAGTGTTCTTTCGGGAGGTCAAGATACGCAGTATTTT CASSVLSGGQDTQYF
NA TRBD2 TRBJ2-1 TRBV30 TGTGCCTGGAGCCCGACGGTAGCGGGAGGGCGTCGGGATGAGCAGTTCTTC CAWSPTVAGGRRDEQFF
NA NA TRBJ2-2 TRBV4-1 TGCGCCAGCAGCTTGTTGGGGCAGGGCAACACCGGGGAGCTGTTTTTT CASSLLGQGNTGELFF
NA NA TRBJ2-5 TRBV11-1 TGTGCCAGCAGCTTAAGCGCCCGGGGCCTACAAGAGACCCAGTACTTC CASSLSARGLQETQYF
NA TRBD1 TRBJ2-7 TRBV29-1 TGCAGCGTCCGACAGGGGACCGACGAGCAGTACTTC CSVRQGTDEQYF
NA TRBD2 TRBJ2-5 TRBV7-9 TGTGCCAGCAGTAGAATAGCGGGGGGACAAGAGACCCAGTACTTC CASSRIAGGQETQYF
medium-sized TRBD2 TRBJ2-1 TRBV4-3 TGCGCCAGCAGCCAATTTAGCGGGGGCTCCTACAATGAGCAGTTCTTC CASSQFSGGSYNEQFF
NA NA TRBJ1-5 TRBV29-1 TGCAGCGTTGAAACAGGGTTAGGTCAGCCCCAGCATTTT CSVETGLGQPQHF
NA NA TRBJ2-3 TRBV7-9 TGTGCCAGCAGCTTAAGTCTCACAGATACGCAGTATTTT CASSLSLTDTQYF
NA NA TRBJ1-2 TRBV30 TGTGCCTGGACGTCGGGAAGCTATGGCTACACCTTC CAWTSGSYGYTF
few NA TRBJ2-1 TRBV5-4 TGTGCCAGCAGCTTGGCAGAATTTGAGCAGTTCTTC CASSLAEFEQFF
NA NA TRBJ1-2 TRBV28 TGTGCCAGCAGTTCCAACTATGGCTACACCTTC CASSSNYGYTF
NA NA TRBJ2-5 TRBV27 TGTGCCAGCAGTTCCTACTCGGACGTAGGGAGGCTTGAGACCCAGTACTTC CASSSYSDVGRLETQYF
NA NA TRBJ1-2 TRBV27 TGTGCCAGCAGTCCGACAGCTAACTATGGCTACACCTTC CASSPTANYGYTF
NA NA TRBJ2-5 TRBV2 TGTGCCAGCAGTGGGACAGCCCACATATACCAAGAGACCCAGTACTTC CASSGTAHIYQETQYF
NA NA TRBJ2-2 TRBV29-1 TGCAGCGTTGAAGATGGACAGAACACCGGGGAGCTGTTTTTT CSVEDGQNTGELFF
NA TRBD2 TRBJ2-7 TRBV4-2 TGTGCCAGCGGACAAGGACTAGTCCACGAGCAGTACTTC CASGQGLVHEQYF
NA NA TRBJ2-7 TRBV4-1 TGCGCCAGCAGCCAAGACCCAGGGCGGGCCTACGAGCAGTACTTC CASSQDPGRAYEQYF
NA NA TRBJ1-2 TRBV30 TGTGCCTGGAGTGATACACACTATGGCTACACCTTC CAWSDTHYGYTF
many TRBD1 TRBJ1-1 TRBV28 TGTGCCAGCAGTTTAAGGTCCGACAGGGTGAACACTGAAGCTTTCTTT CASSLRSDRVNTEAFF
NA TRBD1 TRBJ2-2 TRBV27 TGTGCCAGCGCAACGGGACAGGACTACACCGGGGAGCTGTTTTTT CASATGQDYTGELFF
NA NA TRBJ2-7 TRBV7-9 TGTGCCAGCAGCTATAGTATTACACCCTACGAGCAGTACTTC CASSYSITPYEQYF